This entry lists 6 T cell receptor beta chains sequenced from one sample in a study of T cells in localized non-small cell lung cancer. Assay used: immunoSEQ multiplex PCR; TCRdb lists only in-frame clones, some missing. This sample yields some 10,000 clones, of which around 84% are seen a single time; about 8.3% belongs to the top ten. Sequencing was performed on peripheral blood, taken before any cancer treatment. The receptors were sampled from a male donor aged 60 or older with stage III lung adenocarcinoma.

This chain uses TRBV20-1 with TRBJ1-1, with no clear D. This CDR3 contains 11 residues. CDR1 and CDR2 (germline): DFQATT, SNEGSKA (reference sequence). The ends were cut back, 0 bases at V and 5 bases at J, with 4 bases in the middle. CDR3 amino acids: CSAREGTEAFF. The CDR3 DNA follows: TGCAGTGCTAGAGAAGGGACTGAAGCTTTCTTT.

This clone was found once. The V call is TRBV5-1, the J call TRBJ1-6; D gene unclear. V shed 1 base and J shed 8 bases, with 7 bases lying between them. This CDR3 is 13 amino acids long. Germline V gene sequence: CDR1 SGHRS, CDR2 YFSETQ. CDR3 region: CASSLTVDSPLHF. The CDR3 coding sequence is TGCGCCAGCAGCTTGACAGTAGATTCACCCCTCCACTTT.

The chain recombines TRBV7-2 with TRBJ2-1; the D gene is possibly TRBD1 (5 bases). The CDR3 is made up of 14 amino acids. The V gene lost 2 bases and the J gene lost 12 bases, with 17 bases spanning the gap. Germline CDR1 is SGHTA and CDR2 is FQGNSA. CDR3 in amino acids: CASSLSRGFLRQFF. DNA for the CDR3: TGTGCCAGCAGCTTATCAAGGGGATTTCTTAGGCAGTTCTTC.

This chain links TRBV15 with TRBJ2-3; D assignment may be TRBD1 or TRBD2 (5 bases each). The CDR3 runs to 17 residues. Germline loops: CDR1 LNHNV, CDR2 YYDKDF (reference sequence). V was trimmed by 0 bases and J by 1 base, leaving 14 bases between them. In DNA form, the CDR3 reads TGTGCCACCAGCAGAGATTATTGGGTGGGGGGCACAGATACGCAGTATTTT. Amino acids: CATSRDYWVGGTDTQYF.

This rearrangement joins TRBV28 to TRBJ2-3, with 14 bases matching TRBD2. Trimming removed 6 bases from V and 6 bases from J; junction bases left unmatched: 11. CDR3 length equals 17 residues. Germline V lookup: CDR1 MDHEN, CDR2 SYDVKM. The CDR3 loop is CASRLGTSGGLFDTQYF. The CDR3 coding sequence is TGTGCCAGCAGGCTAGGGACTAGCGGGGGTCTTTTTGATACGCAGTATTTT.

The V and J genes are TRBV7-2 and TRBJ1-1; 8 positions agree with TRBD1. The V gene's germline CDR1 is SGHTA and CDR2 FQGNSA. The ends lost 6 bases at V and 3 bases at J; junction bases unmatched: 9. CDR3 length: 15 residues. The CDR3: CASSLRTGWDTEAFF. For the CDR3, the DNA is TGTGCCAGCAGTCTTCGGACAGGGTGGGACACTGAAGCTTTCTTT.